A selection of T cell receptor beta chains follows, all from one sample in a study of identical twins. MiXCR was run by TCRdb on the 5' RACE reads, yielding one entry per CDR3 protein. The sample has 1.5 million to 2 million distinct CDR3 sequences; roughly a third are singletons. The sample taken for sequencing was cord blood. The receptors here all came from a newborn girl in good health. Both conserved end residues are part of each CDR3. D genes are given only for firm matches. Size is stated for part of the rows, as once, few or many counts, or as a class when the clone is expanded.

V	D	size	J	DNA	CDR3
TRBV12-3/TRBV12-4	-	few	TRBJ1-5	TGTGCCAGCAGTTTAGCGGTACCAGTTCGTAGCAATCAGCCCCAGCATTTT	CASSLAVPVRSNQPQHF
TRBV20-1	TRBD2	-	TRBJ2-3	TGCAGTGTTAGGACTAGCGGGAGTTTAAATACGCAGTATTTT	CSVRTSGSLNTQYF
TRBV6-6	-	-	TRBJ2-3	TGTGCCTGCGGTTCCAACACAGATACGCAGTATTTT	CACGSNTDTQYF
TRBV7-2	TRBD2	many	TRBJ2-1	TGTGCCAGCAGCTTAGTAGCGGGCCCCTACAATGAGCAGTTCTTC	CASSLVAGPYNEQFF
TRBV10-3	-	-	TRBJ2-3	TGTGCCATCAGTGAACTGGCGGATAGCACAGATACGCAGTATTTT	CAISELADSTDTQYF
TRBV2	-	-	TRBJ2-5	TGTGCCAGCACCTCCAGAGGTTGGGAGACCCAGTACTTC	CASTSRGWETQYF
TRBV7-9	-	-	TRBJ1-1	TGTGCCAGCAGCTCGTCGGGGAGGGGGACTGAAGCTTTCTTT	CASSSSGRGTEAFF
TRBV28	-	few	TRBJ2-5	TGTGCCAGCAGTCCCACTAGGACCTCGGAGGTCGTGGAGACCCAGTACTTC	CASSPTRTSEVVETQYF
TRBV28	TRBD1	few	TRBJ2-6	TGTGCCACCGGGACAGCTTCTTCTGGGGCCAACGTCCTGACTTTC	CATGTASSGANVLTF
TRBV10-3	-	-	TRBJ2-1	TGTGCCATCAGTGACCCCCTAAGCTACGAGCAGTTCTTC	CAISDPLSYEQFF
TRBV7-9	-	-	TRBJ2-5	TGTGCCAGCAGCTCCGGACTCCGAGTCGACCAAGAGACCCAGTACTTC	CASSSGLRVDQETQYF
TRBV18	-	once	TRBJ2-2	TGTGCCAGCTCACCACTCCCTACACTTGGGCCTCCGGGGGAGCTGTTTTTT	CASSPLPTLGPPGELFF
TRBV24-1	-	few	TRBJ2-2	TGTGCCACCAGTGACCGATACAGGGGAGGGGCCGGGGAGCTGTTTTTT	CATSDRYRGGAGELFF
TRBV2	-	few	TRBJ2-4	TGTGCCAGCAGGGTGGACCCCGAGTGGAACATTCAGTACTTC	CASRVDPEWNIQYF
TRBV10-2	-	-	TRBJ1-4	TGCGCCAGCGCGGGAGGTCCTTCATATAATGAAAAACTGTTTTTT	CASAGGPSYNEKLFF
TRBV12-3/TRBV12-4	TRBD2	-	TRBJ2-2	TGTGCCAGCACCCCACCGGGACTAGCGGGGACCGGGGAGCTGTTTTTT	CASTPPGLAGTGELFF
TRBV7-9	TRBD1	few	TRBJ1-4	TGTGCCAGCAGCCAAGGAGGGGGACAGGCTAATGAAAAACTGTTTTTT	CASSQGGGQANEKLFF
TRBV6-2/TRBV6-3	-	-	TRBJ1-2	TGTGCCAGCAGACGAAATTATGAAGCGGGGGGCGGCTACACCTTC	CASRRNYEAGGGYTF
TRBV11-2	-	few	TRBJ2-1	TGTGCCAGCAGCTTAAGGGAGACAAGCTCCTACAATGAGCAGTTCTTC	CASSLRETSSYNEQFF
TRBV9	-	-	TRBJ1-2	TGTGCCAGCAGCGTAGGCGGCAGGGGTAGGGTCAACTATGGCTACACCTTC	CASSVGGRGRVNYGYTF
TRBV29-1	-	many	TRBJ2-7	TGCAGCGTAGGGTCGGCCTACGAGCAGTACTTC	CSVGSAYEQYF
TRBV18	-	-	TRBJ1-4	TGTGCCAGCTCACTCGACCTGAGAAAACTGTTTTTT	CASSLDLRKLFF
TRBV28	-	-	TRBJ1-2	TGTGCCAGCAGTTTTTGGGTCCATGGCTACACCTTC	CASSFWVHGYTF
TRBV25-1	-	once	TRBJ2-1	TGTGCCAGCAGTGAAGCCGGGCGGTACAATGAGAAGTTCTTC	CASSEAGRYNEKFF